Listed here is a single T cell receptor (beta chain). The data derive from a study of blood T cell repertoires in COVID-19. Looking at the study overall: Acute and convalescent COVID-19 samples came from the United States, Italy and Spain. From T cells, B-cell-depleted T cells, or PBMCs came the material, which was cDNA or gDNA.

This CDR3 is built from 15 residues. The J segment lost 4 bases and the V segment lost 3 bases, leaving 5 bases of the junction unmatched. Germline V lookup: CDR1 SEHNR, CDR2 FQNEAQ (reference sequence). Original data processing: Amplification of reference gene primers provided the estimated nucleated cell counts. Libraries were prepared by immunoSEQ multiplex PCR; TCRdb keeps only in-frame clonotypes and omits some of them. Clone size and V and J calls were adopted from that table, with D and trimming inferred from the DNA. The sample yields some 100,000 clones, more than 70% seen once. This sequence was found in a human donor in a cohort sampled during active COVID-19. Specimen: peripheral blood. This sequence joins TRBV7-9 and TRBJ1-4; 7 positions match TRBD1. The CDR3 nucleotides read TGTGCCAGCAGCTTCCGACAGGGAGGTAATGAAAAACTGTTTTTT. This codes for CASSFRQGGNEKLFF.